These 19 T cell receptor beta chains were all obtained from the same sample, sequenced in a study of blood T cell repertoires in COVID-19. The method was immunoSEQ multiplex PCR; TCRdb's version includes in-frame clones alone and lacks a portion of them. The sample holds 21,000 or so clones, about 89% seen once. The sequenced sample consisted of peripheral blood. These receptors originate from a man between 70 and 80 years old with active COVID-19.

J is TRBJ2-2 and V is TRBV7-9; TRBD2 matches at 10 bases. Germline-derived CDR1 and CDR2 are SEHNR and FQNEAQ (reference sequence). Unmatched junction bases numbered 3, after V lost 2 bases and J lost 3 bases. This CDR3 comprises 16 residues. The CDR3 region has the DNA TGTGCCAGCAGCTTACTTCTAGCGGGAGACACCGGGGAGCTGTTTTTT. Its translation is CASSLLLAGDTGELFF.

The V and J genes are TRBV6-5 and TRBJ2-7; TRBD1 matches at 7 bases. This CDR3 is built from 13 residues. V shed 7 bases, J shed 3 bases, and the junction held 6 bases outside the gene matches. Germline lookup yields CDR1 MNHEY and CDR2 SVGAGI. CDR3 sequence: CASTGQWGYEQYF. The CDR3 coding sequence is TGTGCCAGCACGGGACAGTGGGGCTACGAGCAGTACTTC.

Only one count was recorded for this clone. The rearrangement links TRBV7-2 to TRBJ2-5, with a tentative D call TRBD2 (5 bases). Trimming took 5 bases from V and 5 from J, leaving 9 bases between them. The CDR3 sequence is 12 residues long. CDR1 and CDR2 from the germline V gene are SGHTA and FQGNSA. The CDR3 region has the DNA TGTGCCAGCAGCGCCCGAGGGGAGACCCAGTACTTC. This codes for CASSARGETQYF.

The rearrangement uses TRBV5-1 and TRBJ2-3, with TRBD2 identical over 8 bases. Looked up from germline, CDR1 is SGHRS and CDR2 is YFSETQ. The length of the CDR3 is 15 residues. Germline trimming cut 2 bases from V and 4 bases from J; bases unmatched to any gene: 6. The CDR3 DNA is TGCGCCAGCAGCTTTAGCGGGATACCCCCAGATACGCAGTATTTT. Amino acids: CASSFSGIPPDTQYF.

This chain uses TRBV6-5 with TRBJ2-3, with 7 bases matching TRBD2. Germline-derived CDR1 and CDR2 are MNHEY and SVGAGI. The CDR3 runs to 14 residues. The V segment lost 2 bases and the J segment 4 bases; nucleotides outside the gene matches: 3. The CDR3 protein is CASSYGLAADTQYF. The CDR3 DNA follows: TGTGCCAGCAGTTACGGGCTAGCGGCAGATACGCAGTATTTT.

The chain uses TRBV18 and TRBJ2-3; D not certain. Germline V lookup: CDR1 KGHSH, CDR2 LQKENI. Trimming cost V 6 bases and J 3 bases, with 13 bases left between them. The CDR3 totals 14 residues. CDR3 sequence: CASSTISGTDTQYF. CDR3 sequence (DNA): TGTGCCAGCTCTACGATTTCGGGTACAGATACGCAGTATTTT.

The chain joins TRBV28 to TRBJ2-7, with D maybe TRBD1 (5 bases). With 5 bases removed from V and 1 base from J, the gap between germline ends came to 15 bases. The CDR3 has 15 residues. Germline V gene lookup returns CDR1 MDHEN and CDR2 SYDVKM. The CDR3 sequence is CASSLTGPLSYEQYF. The CDR3 coding sequence is TGTGCCAGCAGTCTTACAGGTCCTCTATCCTACGAGCAGTACTTC.

This clone came up once. The chain is built from TRBV14 and TRBJ1-2; no clear D gene. Looked up from germline, CDR1 is SGHDN and CDR2 is FVKESK. The V gene lost 4 bases and the J gene lost 13 bases, with 10 bases spanning the gap. CDR3 size: 10 residues. CDR3 DNA sequence: TGTGCCAGCAGCCTAAGTCCCAGCACCTTC. This sequence encodes CASSLSPSTF.

The chain uses TRBV5-1 and TRBJ2-1, with 12 nucleotides matching TRBD1. Germline CDR1 SGHRS, CDR2 YFSETQ. The CDR3 spans 12 residues. V shed 4 bases, J shed 15 bases, and the junction held 5 bases outside the gene matches. CDR3 sequence reads: CASSRGQGAPFF. DNA of the CDR3: TGCGCCAGCAGCCGGGGACAGGGGGCTCCGTTCTTC.

This chain uses TRBV4-1 with TRBJ1-1, with 9 bases fitting TRBD1. CDR3 size: 17 residues. Trimming took 4 bases from V and 4 from J; bases not matched to a gene: 13. Germline CDR1 reads MGHRA; CDR2 reads YSYEKL. CDR3 region: CASSLGQGLLPGTEAFF. The CDR3 DNA sequence: TGCGCCAGCAGCCTAGGACAGGGGCTCCTCCCGGGCACTGAAGCTTTCTTT.

This chain joins TRBV10-3 and TRBJ2-7, with 7 bases identical to TRBD1. The V segment lost 10 bases and the J segment 7 bases; nucleotides outside the gene matches: 10. The CDR3 runs 12 residues. Germline assignment: CDR1 ENHRY and CDR2 SYGVKD. In nucleotides, the CDR3 is TGTGCCACAACAGAGGGGGCGGGTGAGCAGTACTTC. Its protein product is CATTEGAGEQYF.

CDR3 coding DNA: TGTGCCAGCAGCCAAGACGGACAGGGGGCTTTTGGAAACACCATATATTTT. Its protein product is CASSQDGQGAFGNTIYF. The chain carries TRBV14 and TRBJ1-3, with 11 bases identical to TRBD1. Germline trimming cut 0 bases from V and 3 bases from J; bases unmatched to any gene: 4. The germline gives CDR1 SGHDN, CDR2 FVKESK. The CDR3 spans 17 residues.

The CDR3 here is CASSDLGTVNTEAFF. CDR3 coding DNA: TGTGCCAGCAGTGACCTCGGGACAGTCAACACTGAAGCTTTCTTT. The chain recombines TRBV25-1 with TRBJ1-1; 7 positions agree with TRBD1. CDR3 length: 15 amino acids. Germline CDR1 and CDR2: MGHDK and SYGVNS. The V and J ends lost 3 bases and 2 bases, in that order; junction bases with no gene match: 6. The entire variable domain, with the rest obtained from reference TRBV25-1 and TRBJ1-1, is as follows: EADIYQTPRYLVIGTGKKITLECSQTMGHDKMYWYQQDPGMELHLIHYSYGVNSTEKGDLSSESTVSRIRTEHFPLTLESARPSHTSQYLCASSDLGTVNTEAFFGQGTRLTVV.

This clone was seen a few times. The J gene is TRBJ1-1, the V gene TRBV18; no clear D gene. V lost 2 bases, J lost 3 bases, and 10 bases lay in between. The CDR3 covers 14 residues. Germline V lookup: CDR1 KGHSH, CDR2 LQKENI. CDR3 DNA: TGTGCCAGCTCACCAATAAATCGGGACACTGAAGCTTTCTTT. It codes for CASSPINRDTEAFF.

This clone was counted only a few times. CDR3 bases: TGTGCCAGCAAAGGTCCAGGGGAATCCTATAATTCACCCCTCCACTTT. This sequence encodes CASKGPGESYNSPLHF. The chain carries TRBV2 and TRBJ1-6, with D possibly matching TRBD1 (6 bases). The germline V gene encodes CDR1 SNHLY and CDR2 FYNNEI. Trimming removed 7 bases at V and 1 base at J, with 14 bases between. This CDR3 contains 16 residues.

This sequence joins TRBV30 and TRBJ1-2; possibly TRBD1 for D (5 bases). The germline gives CDR1 GTSNPN, CDR2 SVGIG (reference sequence). This CDR3 comprises 13 residues. V lost 0 bases and J lost 3, with 8 bases in between. CDR3 sequence: CAWSVQVDYGYTF. CDR3 coding DNA: TGTGCCTGGAGTGTACAGGTCGACTATGGCTACACCTTC.

The chain recombines TRBV25-1 with TRBJ2-1, with TRBD2 as a possible D gene (6 bases). Germline V gene data show CDR1 as MGHDK and CDR2 as SYGVNS. Trimming stripped 8 bases from V and 4 bases from J, with 12 bases between. CDR3 size: 13 residues. The CDR3 DNA sequence: TGTGCCAGCGGGGGGTGGGGTTACAATGAGCAGTTCTTC. This codes for CASGGWGYNEQFF.

The rearrangement joins TRBV6-2 or TRBV6-3 to TRBJ1-6; 7 bases are shared with TRBD1. V lost 4 bases to trimming and J lost 14 bases; unmatched junction nucleotides: 11. This CDR3 has 14 residues. Germline V gene sequence: CDR1 MNHEY, CDR2 SVGEGT. CDR3 sequence: CASSSATGNGSLHF. The DNA for the CDR3 is TGTGCCAGCAGTTCAGCGACAGGGAATGGATCCCTCCACTTT.

This sequence joins TRBV2 and TRBJ2-7; D is undetermined. The CDR3 is made up of 11 amino acids. CDR1 is SNHLY and CDR2 is FYNNEI in the germline V gene. Trimming cost V 6 bases and J 7 bases, with 10 bases left between them. The CDR3 DNA follows: TGTGCCAGCAGAGTACATACGGAGCAGTACTTC. Amino acids: CASRVHTEQYF. Drawing the rest from reference TRBV2 and TRBJ2-7, the complete variable domain is EPEVTQTPSHQVTQMGQEVILRCVPISNHLYFYWYRQILGQKVEFLVSFYNNEISEKSEIFDDQFSVERPDGSNFTLKIRSTKLEDSAMYFCASRVHTEQYFGPGTRLTVT.